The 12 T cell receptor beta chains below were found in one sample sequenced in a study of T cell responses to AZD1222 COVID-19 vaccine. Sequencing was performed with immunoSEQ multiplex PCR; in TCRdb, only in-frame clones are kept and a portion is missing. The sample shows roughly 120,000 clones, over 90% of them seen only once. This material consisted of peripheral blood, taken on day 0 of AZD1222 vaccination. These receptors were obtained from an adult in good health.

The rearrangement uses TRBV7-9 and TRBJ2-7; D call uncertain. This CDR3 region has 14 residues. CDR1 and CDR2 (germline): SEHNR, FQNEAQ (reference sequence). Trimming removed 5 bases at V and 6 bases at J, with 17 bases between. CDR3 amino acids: CASSREGPGIEQYF. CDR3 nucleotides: TGTGCCAGCAGCCGAGAAGGGCCTGGGATCGAGCAGTACTTC.

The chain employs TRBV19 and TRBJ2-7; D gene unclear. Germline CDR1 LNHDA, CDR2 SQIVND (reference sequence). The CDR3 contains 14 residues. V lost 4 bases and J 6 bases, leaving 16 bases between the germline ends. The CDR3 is CASSSAVGSFEQYF. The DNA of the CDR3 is TGTGCCAGTAGTAGCGCAGTTGGGTCTTTCGAGCAGTACTTC. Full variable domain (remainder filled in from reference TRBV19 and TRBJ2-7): DGGITQSPKYLFRKEGQNVTLSCEQNLNHDAMYWYRQDPGQGLRLIYYSQIVNDFQKGDIAEGYSVSREKKESFPLTVTSAQKNPTAFYLCASSSAVGSFEQYFGPGTRLTVT.

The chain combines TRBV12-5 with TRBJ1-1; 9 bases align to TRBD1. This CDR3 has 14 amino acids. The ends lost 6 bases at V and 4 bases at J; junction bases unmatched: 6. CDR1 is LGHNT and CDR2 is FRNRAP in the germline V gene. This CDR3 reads CASGPGTGSTEAFF. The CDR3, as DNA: TGTGCTAGTGGCCCTGGGACAGGGAGCACTGAAGCTTTCTTT. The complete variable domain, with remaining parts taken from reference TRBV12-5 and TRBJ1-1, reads DARVTQTPRHKVTEMGQEVTMRCQPILGHNTVFWYRQTMMQGLELLAYFRNRAPLDDSGMPKDRFSAEMPDATLATLKIQPSEPRDSAVYFCASGPGTGSTEAFFGQGTRLTVV.

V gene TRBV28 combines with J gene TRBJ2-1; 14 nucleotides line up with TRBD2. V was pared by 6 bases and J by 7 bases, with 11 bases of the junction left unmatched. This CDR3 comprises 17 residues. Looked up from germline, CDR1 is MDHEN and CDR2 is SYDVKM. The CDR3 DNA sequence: TGTGCCAGCAGGGGAGGGGGACTAGCGGGAGACTTGAATGAGCAGTTCTTC. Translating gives CASRGGGLAGDLNEQFF. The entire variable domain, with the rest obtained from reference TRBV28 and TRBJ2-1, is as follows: DVKVTQSSRYLVKRTGEKVFLECVQDMDHENMFWYRQDPGLGLRLIYFSYDVKMKEKGDIPEGYSVSREKKERFSLILESASTNQTSMYLCASRGGGLAGDLNEQFFGPGTRLTVL.

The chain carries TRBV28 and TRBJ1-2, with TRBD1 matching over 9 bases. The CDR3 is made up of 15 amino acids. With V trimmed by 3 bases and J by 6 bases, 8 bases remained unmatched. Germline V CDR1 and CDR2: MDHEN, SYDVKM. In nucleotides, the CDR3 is TGTGCCAGCAGTTTTAGGACAGGGGTCCCGGATGGCTACACCTTC. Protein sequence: CASSFRTGVPDGYTF.

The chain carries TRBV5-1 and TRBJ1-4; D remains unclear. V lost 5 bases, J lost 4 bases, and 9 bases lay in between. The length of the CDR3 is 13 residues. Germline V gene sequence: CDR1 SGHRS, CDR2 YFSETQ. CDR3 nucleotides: TGCGCCAGCAGAAGGGTAATTAATGAAAAACTGTTTTTT. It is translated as CASRRVINEKLFF. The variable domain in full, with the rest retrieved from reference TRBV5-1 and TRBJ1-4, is KAGVTQTPRYLIKTRGQQVTLSCSPISGHRSVSWYQQTPGQGLQFLFEYFSETQRNKGNFPGRFSGRQFSNSRSEMNVSTLELGDSALYLCASRRVINEKLFFGSGTQLSVL.

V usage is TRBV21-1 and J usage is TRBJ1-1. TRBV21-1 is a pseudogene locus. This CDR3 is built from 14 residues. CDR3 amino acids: CASTPRRGRTEAFF. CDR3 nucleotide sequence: TGTGCCAGCACCCCAAGGAGGGGTAGGACTGAAGCTTTCTTT.

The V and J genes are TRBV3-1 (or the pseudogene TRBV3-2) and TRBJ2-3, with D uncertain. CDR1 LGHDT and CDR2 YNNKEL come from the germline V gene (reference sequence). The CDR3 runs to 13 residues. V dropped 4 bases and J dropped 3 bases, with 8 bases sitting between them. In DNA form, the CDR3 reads TGTGCCAGCAGCCCACGCCAGACAGATACGCAGTATTTT. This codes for CASSPRQTDTQYF.

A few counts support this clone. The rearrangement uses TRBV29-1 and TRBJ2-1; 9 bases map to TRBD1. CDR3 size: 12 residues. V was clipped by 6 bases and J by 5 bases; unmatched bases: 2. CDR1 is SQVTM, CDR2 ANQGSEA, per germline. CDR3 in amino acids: CSVDRGHNEQFF. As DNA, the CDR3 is TGCAGCGTGGACAGGGGACACAATGAGCAGTTCTTC.

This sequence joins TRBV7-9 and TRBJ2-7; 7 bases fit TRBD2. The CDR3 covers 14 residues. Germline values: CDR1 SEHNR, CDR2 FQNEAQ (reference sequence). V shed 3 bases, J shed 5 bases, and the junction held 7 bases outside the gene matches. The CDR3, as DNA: TGTGCCAGCAGCTTTGGGAGCGGGAACCACGAGCAGTACTTC. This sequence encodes CASSFGSGNHEQYF. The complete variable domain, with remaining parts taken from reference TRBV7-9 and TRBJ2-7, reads DTGVSQNPRHKITKRGQNVTFRCDPISEHNRLYWYRQTLGQGPEFLTYFQNEAQLEKSRLLSDRFSAERPKGSFSTLEIQRTEQGDSAMYLCASSFGSGNHEQYFGPGTRLTVT.

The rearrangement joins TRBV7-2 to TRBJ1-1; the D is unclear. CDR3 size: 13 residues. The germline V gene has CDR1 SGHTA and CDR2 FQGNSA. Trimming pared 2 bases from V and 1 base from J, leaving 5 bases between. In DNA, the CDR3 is TGTGCCAGCAGCTTACAGCAGAACACTGAAGCTTTCTTT. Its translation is CASSLQQNTEAFF.

As DNA, the CDR3 is TGTGCCAGCAGCCAAGTCGGTCTCAGGACTTACCCTCGGAATGAGCAGTTCTTC. Protein: CASSQVGLRTYPRNEQFF. The genes are TRBV3-1 (or the pseudogene TRBV3-2) and TRBJ2-1, with D perhaps matching TRBD2 (5 bases). CDR1 and CDR2 (germline): LGHDT, YNNKEL (reference sequence). V was cut by 1 base and J by 7 bases, with 23 bases left in between. This CDR3 has 18 amino acids.